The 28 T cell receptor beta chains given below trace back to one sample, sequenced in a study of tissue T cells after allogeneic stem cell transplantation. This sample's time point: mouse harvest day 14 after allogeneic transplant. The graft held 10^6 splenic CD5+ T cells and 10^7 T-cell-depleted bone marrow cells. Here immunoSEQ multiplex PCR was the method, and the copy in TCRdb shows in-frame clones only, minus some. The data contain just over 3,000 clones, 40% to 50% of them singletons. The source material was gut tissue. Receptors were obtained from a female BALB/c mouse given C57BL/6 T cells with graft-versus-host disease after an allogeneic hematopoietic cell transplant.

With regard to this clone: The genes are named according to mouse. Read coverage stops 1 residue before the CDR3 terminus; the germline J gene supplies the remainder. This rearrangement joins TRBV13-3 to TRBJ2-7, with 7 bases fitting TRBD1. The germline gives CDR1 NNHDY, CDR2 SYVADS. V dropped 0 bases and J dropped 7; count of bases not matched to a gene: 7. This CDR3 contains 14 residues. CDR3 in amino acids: CASSDADRVREQYF. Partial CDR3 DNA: TGTGCCAGCAGTGATGCAGACAGGGTGAGGGAACAGTAC.

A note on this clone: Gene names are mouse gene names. The covered CDR3 bases are TGTGCCAGCAGCGTCCGGGGGAACTCCGACTACACC. Protein sequence: CASSVRGNSDYT. The entire CDR3 reads CASSVRGNSDYTF. The chain uses TRBV3 and TRBJ1-2; a weak D match, TRBD1 (5 bases). Read data end 1 residue before the CDR3 end; the end is taken from the germline J gene. The ends were cut back, 5 bases at V and 2 bases at J, with 9 bases in the middle. CDR1 and CDR2 (germline): SNHLY, FYNGKV (reference sequence). This CDR3 comprises 13 residues.

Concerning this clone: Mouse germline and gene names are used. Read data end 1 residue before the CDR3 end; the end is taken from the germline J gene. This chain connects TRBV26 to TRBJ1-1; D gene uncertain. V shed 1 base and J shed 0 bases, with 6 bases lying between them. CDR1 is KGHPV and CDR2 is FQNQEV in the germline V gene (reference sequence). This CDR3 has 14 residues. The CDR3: CASSLLQTNTEVFF. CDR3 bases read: TGTGCCAGCAGTCTGTTACAGACAAACACAGAAGTCTTC.

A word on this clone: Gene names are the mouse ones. CDR3 DNA, as far as it was read: TGCTCCAGCAGTCAATCGACTGGGCGTGCAGAAACGCTGTAT. Protein: CSSSQSTGRAETLY. The CDR3 in full is CSSSQSTGRAETLYF. The V call is TRBV23, the J call TRBJ2-3; no check of the table's D call, TRBD2, against the DNA was made. The read is 1 residue too short to cover the CDR3 end, so that end is filled in from the germline J gene. The CDR3 sequence is 15 residues long. The germline gives CDR1 KGHTA, CDR2 FQNQQP.

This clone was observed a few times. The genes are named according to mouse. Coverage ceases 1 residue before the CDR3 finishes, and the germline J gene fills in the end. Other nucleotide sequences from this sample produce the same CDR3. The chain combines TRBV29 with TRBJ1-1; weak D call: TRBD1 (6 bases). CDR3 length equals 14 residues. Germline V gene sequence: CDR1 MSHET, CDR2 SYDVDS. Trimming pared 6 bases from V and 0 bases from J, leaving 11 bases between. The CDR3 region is CASSPGQANTEVFF. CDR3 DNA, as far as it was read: TGTGCTAGCAGCCCGGGACAAGCAAACACAGAAGTCTTC.

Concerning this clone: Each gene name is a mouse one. CDR3 bases read: TGCTCCAGCAGTCAATCGTGGGATAACCAAGACACCCAGTAC. Encoded protein: CSSSQSWDNQDTQY. The entire CDR3 protein reads CSSSQSWDNQDTQYF. The rearrangement joins TRBV23 to TRBJ2-5. The sequenced fragment ends 1 residue before the CDR3 boundary, so the rest is inferred from the germline J gene. Germline V gives CDR1 KGHTA, CDR2 FQNQQP. The CDR3 sequence is 15 residues long.

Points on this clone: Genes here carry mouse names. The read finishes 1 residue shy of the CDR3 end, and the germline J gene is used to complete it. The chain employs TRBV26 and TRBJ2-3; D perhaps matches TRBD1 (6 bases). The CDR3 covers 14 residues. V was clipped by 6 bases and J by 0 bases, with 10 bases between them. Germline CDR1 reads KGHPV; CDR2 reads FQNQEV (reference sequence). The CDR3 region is CASSPGQSAETLYF. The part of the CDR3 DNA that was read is TGTGCCAGCAGCCCGGGACAAAGTGCAGAAACGCTGTAT.

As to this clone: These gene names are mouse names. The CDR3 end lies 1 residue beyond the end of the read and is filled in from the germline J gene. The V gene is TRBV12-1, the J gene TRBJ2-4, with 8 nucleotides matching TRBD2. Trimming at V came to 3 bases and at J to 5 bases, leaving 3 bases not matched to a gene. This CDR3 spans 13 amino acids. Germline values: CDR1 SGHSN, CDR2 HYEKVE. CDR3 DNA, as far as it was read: TGTGCCAGCTCTGGGGGGGGCGCAAACACCTTGTAC. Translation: CASSGGGANTLY. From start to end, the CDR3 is CASSGGGANTLYF.

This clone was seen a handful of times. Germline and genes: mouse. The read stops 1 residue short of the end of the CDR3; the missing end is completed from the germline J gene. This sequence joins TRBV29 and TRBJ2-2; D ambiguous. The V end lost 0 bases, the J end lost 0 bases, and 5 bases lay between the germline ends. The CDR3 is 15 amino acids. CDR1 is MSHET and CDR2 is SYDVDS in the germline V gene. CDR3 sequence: CASSLSGTNTGQLYF. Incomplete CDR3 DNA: TGTGCTAGCAGTTTATCGGGGACAAACACCGGGCAGCTCTAC.

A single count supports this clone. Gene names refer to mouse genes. The CDR3: CASSSQGANTEVFF. CDR3 DNA, as far as it was read: TGTGCCAGCAGCTCACAGGGGGCGAACACAGAAGTCTTC. The rearrangement links TRBV3 to TRBJ1-1; 9 bases are a match to TRBD1. Read sequence stops 1 residue before the CDR3 end, and the germline J gene provides the missing end. The CDR3 consists of 14 residues. The germline V gene encodes CDR1 SNHLY and CDR2 FYNGKV (reference sequence). V shed 4 bases and J 1 base; nucleotides not matched to a gene: 1.

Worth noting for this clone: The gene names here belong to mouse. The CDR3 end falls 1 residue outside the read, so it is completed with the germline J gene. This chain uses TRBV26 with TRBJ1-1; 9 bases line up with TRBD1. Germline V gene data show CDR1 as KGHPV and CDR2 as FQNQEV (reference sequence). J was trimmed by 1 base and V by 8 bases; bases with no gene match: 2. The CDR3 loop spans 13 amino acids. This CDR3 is CASGGQGNTEVFF. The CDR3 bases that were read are TGTGCCAGCGGGGGACAGGGGAACACAGAAGTCTTC.

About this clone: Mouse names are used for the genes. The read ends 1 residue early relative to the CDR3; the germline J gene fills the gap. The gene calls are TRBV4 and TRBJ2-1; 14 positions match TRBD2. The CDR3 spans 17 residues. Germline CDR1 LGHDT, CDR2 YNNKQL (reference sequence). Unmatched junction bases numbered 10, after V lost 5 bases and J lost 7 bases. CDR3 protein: CASSHRDWGGARAEQFF. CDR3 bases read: TGTGCCAGCAGCCACCGGGACTGGGGGGGCGCAAGGGCTGAGCAGTTC.

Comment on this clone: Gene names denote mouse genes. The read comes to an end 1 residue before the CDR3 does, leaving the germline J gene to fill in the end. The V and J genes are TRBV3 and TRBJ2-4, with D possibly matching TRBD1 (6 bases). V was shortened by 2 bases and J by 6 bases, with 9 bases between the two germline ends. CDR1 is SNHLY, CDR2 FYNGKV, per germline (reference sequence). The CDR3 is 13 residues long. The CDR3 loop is CASSLSQGNTLYF. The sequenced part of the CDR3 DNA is TGTGCCAGCAGCTTAAGCCAGGGGAACACCTTGTAC.

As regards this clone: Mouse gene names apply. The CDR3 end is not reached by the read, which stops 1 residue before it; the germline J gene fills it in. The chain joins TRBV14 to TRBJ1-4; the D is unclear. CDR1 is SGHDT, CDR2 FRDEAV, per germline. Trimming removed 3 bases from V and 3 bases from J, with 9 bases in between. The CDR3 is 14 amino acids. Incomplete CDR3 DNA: TGTGCCAGCAGTTACACAACCCCCAACGAAAGATTATTT. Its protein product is CASSYTTPNERLF. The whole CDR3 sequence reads CASSYTTPNERLFF.

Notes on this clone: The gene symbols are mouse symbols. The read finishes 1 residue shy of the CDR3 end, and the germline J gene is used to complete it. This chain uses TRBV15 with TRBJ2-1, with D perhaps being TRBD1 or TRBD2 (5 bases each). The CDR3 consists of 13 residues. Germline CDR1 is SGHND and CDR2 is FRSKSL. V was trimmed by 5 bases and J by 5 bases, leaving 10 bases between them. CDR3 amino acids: CASSGDLNAEQFF. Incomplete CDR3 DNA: TGTGCCAGCAGTGGGGACCTAAATGCTGAGCAGTTC.

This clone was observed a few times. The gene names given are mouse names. The part of the CDR3 DNA that was read is TGTGCCAGCTCTCTCCGAACTCAAAACACCTTGTAC. It codes for CASSLRTQNTLY. The CDR3 as a whole reads CASSLRTQNTLYF. The gene calls are TRBV12-2 and TRBJ2-4, with no clear D. The read ends 1 residue shy of where the CDR3 ends; the end is completed using the germline J gene. The CDR3 is 13 amino acids. Trimming cost V 0 bases and J 2 bases, with 5 bases left between them. CDR1 is SGHLS, CDR2 HYDKME, per germline. Variable domain in full (rest from reference TRBV12-2 and TRBJ2-4): NSGVVQSPRYIIKGKGERSILKCIPISGHLSVAWYQQTQGQELKFFIQHYDKMERDKGNLPSRFSVQQFDDYHSEMNMSALELEDSAVYFCASSLRTQNTLYFGAGTRLSVL.

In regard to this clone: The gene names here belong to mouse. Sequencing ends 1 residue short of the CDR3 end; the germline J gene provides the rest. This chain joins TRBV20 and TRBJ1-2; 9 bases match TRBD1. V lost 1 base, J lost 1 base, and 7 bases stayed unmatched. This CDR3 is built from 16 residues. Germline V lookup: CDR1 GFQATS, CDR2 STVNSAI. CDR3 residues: CGARARRDRENSDYTF. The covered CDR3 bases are TGTGGTGCTAGGGCCCGCAGGGACAGGGAAAACTCCGACTACACC.

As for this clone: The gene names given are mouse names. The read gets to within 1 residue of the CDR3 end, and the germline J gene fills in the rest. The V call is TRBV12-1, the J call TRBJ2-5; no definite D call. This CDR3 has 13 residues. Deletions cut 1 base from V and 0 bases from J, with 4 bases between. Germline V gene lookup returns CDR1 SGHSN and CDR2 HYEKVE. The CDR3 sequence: CASSLVNQDTQYF. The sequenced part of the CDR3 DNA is TGTGCCAGCTCTCTGGTTAACCAAGACACCCAGTAC.

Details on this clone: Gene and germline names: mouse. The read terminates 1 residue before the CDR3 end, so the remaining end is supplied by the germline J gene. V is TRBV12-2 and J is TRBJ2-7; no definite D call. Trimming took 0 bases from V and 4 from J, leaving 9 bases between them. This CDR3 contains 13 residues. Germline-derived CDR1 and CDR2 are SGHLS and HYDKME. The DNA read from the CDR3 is TGTGCCAGCTCTCTCGACCAGTTATATGAACAGTAC. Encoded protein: CASSLDQLYEQY. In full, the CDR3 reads CASSLDQLYEQYF.

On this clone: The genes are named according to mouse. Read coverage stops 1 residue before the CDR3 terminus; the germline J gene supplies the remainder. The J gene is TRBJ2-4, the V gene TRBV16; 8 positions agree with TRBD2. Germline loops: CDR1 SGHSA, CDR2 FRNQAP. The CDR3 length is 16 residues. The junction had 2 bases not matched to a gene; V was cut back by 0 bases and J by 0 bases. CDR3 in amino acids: CASSLDGGGSQNTLYF. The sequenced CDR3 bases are TGTGCAAGCAGCTTAGATGGGGGGGGTAGTCAAAACACCTTGTAC. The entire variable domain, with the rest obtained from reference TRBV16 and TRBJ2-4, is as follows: NAGVIQTPRHKVTGKGQEATLWCEPISGHSAVFWYRQTIVQGLEFLTYFRNQAPIDDSGMPKERFSAQMPNQSHSTLKIQSTQPQDSAVYLCASSLDGGGSQNTLYFGAGTRLSVL.

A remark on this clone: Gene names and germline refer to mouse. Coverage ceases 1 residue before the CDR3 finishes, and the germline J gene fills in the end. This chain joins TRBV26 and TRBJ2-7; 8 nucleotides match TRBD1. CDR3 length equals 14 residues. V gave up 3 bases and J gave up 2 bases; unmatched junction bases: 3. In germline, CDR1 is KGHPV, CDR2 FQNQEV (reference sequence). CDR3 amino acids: CASSLGQGTYEQYF. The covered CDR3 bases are TGTGCCAGCAGTCTAGGACAGGGCACCTATGAACAGTAC.

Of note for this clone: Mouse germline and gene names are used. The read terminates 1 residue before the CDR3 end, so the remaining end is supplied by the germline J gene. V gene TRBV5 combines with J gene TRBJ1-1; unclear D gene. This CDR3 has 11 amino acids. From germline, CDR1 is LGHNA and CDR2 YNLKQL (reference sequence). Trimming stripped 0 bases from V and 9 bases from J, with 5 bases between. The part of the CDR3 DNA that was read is TGTGCCAGCAGCCAAGATGGAAAAGTCTTC. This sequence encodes CASSQDGKVF. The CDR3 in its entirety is CASSQDGKVFF.

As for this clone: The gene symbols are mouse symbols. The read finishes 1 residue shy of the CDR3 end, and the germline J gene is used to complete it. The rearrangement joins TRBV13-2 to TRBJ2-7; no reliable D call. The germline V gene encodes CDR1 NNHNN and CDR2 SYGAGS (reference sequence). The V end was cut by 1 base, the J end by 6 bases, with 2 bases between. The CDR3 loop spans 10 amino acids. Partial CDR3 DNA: TGTGCCAGCGGTGATTTTGAACAGTAC. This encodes CASGDFEQY. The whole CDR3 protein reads CASGDFEQYF.

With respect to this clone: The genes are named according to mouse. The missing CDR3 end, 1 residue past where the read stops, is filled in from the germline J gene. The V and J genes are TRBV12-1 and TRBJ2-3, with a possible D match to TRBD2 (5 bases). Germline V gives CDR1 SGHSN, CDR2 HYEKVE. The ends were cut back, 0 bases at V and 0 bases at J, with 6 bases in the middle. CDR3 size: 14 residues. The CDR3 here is CASSLLGSAETLYF. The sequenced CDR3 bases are TGTGCCAGCTCTCTCCTGGGAAGTGCAGAAACGCTGTAT.

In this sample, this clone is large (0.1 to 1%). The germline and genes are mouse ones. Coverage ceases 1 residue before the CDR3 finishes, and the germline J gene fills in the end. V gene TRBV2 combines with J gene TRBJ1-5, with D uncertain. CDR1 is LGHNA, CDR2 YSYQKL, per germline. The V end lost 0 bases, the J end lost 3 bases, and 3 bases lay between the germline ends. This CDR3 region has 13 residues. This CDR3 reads CASSQDSNQAPLF. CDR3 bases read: TGTGCCAGCAGCCAAGACAGCAACCAGGCTCCGCTT.

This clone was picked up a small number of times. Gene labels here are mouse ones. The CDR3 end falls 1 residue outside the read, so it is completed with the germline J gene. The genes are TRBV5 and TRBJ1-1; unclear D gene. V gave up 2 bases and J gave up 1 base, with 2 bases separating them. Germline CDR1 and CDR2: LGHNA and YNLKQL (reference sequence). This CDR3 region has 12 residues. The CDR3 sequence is CASSQINTEVFF. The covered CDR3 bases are TGTGCCAGCAGCCAAATAAACACAGAAGTCTTC.

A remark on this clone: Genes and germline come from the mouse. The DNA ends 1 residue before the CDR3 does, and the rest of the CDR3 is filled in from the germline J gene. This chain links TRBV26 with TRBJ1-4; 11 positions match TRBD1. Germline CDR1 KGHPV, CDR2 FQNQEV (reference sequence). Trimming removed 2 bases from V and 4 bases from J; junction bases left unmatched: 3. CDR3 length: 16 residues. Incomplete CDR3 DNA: TGTGCCAGCAGTCTGCCTGGGACAGGGGGCAACGAAAGATTATTT. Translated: CASSLPGTGGNERLF. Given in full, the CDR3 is CASSLPGTGGNERLFF. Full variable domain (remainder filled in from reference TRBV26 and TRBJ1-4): NSKVIQTPRYLVKGQGQKAKMRCIPEKGHPVVFWYQQNKNNEFKFLINFQNQEVLQQIDMTEKRFSAECPSNSPCSLEIQSSEAGDSALYLCASSLPGTGGNERLFFGHGTKLSVL.

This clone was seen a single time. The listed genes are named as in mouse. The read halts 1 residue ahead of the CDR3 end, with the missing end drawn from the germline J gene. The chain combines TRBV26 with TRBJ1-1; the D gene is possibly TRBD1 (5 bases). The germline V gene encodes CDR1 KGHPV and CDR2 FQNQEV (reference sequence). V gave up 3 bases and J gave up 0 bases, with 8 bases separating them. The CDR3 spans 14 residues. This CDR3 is CASSLQGANTEVFF. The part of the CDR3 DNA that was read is TGTGCCAGCAGTCTTCAGGGAGCAAACACAGAAGTCTTC. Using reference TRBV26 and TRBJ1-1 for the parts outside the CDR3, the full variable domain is NSKVIQTPRYLVKGQGQKAKMRCIPEKGHPVVFWYQQNKNNEFKFLINFQNQEVLQQIDMTEKRFSAECPSNSPCSLEIQSSEAGDSALYLCASSLQGANTEVFFGKGTRLTVV.